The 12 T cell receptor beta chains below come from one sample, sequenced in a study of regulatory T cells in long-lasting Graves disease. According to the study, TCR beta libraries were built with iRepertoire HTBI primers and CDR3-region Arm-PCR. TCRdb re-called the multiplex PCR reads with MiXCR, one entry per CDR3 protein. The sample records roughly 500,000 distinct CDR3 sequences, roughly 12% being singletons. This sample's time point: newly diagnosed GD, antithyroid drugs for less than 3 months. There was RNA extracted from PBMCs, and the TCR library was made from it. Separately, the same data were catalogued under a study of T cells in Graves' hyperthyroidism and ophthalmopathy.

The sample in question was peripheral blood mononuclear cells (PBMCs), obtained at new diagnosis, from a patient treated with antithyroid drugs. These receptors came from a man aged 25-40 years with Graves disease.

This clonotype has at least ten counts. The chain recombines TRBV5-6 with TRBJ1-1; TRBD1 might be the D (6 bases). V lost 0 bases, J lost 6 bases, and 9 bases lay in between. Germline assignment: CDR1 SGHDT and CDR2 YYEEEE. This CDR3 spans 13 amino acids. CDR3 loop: CASSLDRVPEAFF. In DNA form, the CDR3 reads TGTGCCAGCAGCTTGGACAGGGTGCCTGAAGCTTTCTTT.

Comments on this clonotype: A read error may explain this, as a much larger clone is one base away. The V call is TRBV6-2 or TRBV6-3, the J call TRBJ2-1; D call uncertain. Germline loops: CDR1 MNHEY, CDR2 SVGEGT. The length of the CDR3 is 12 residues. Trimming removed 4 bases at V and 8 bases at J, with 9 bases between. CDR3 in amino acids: CASSSQWDEQFF. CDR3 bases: TGTGCCAGCAGTTCCCAGTGGGATGAGCAGTTCTTC.

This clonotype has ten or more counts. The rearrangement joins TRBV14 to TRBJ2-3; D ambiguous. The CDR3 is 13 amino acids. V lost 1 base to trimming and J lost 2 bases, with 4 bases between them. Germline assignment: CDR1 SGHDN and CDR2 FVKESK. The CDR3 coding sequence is TGTGCCAGCAGCCAAGTTAACACAGATACGCAGTATTTT. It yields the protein CASSQVNTDTQYF.

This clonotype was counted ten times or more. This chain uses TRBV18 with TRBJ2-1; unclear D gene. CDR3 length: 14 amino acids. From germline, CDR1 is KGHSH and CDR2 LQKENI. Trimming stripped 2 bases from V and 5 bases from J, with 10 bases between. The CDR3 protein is CASSPVTGDNEQFF. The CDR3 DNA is TGTGCCAGCTCACCAGTAACTGGCGACAATGAGCAGTTCTTC. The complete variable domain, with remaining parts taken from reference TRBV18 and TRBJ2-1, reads NAGVMQNPRHLVRRRGQEARLRCSPMKGHSHVYWYRQLPEEGLKFMVYLQKENIIDESGMPKERFSAEFPKEGPSILRIQQVVRGDSAAYFCASSPVTGDNEQFFGPGTRLTVL.

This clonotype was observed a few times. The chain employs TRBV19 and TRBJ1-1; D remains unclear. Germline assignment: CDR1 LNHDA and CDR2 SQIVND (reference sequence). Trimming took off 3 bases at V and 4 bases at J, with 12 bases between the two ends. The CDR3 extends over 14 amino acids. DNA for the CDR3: TGTGCCAGTAGTATTGGGCGGAAAGGCACTGAAGCTTTCTTT. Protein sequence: CASSIGRKGTEAFF.

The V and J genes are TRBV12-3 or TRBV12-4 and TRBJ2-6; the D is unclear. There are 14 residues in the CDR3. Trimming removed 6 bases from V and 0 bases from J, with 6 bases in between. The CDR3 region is CASRVDSGANVLTF. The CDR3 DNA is TGTGCCAGCAGGGTTGACTCTGGGGCCAACGTCCTGACTTTC.

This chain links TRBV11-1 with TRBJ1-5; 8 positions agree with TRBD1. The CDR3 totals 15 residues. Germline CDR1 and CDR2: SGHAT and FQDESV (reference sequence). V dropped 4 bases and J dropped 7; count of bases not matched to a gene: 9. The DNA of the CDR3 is TGTGCCAGCAGCTCCGGACAGGGTATAGGGCAGCCCCAGCATTTT. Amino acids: CASSSGQGIGQPQHF.

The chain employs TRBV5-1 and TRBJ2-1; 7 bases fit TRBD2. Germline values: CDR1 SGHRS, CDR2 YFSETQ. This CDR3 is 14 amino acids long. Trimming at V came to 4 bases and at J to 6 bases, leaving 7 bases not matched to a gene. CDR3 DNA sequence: TGCGCCAGCAGCCCCCCCGGACTAGTCAATGAGCAGTTCTTC. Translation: CASSPPGLVNEQFF.

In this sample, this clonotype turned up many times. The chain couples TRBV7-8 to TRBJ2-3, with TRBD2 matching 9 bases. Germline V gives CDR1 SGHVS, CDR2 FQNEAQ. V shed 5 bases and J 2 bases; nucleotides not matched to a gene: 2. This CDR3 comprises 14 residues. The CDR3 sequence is CASSAGLATDTQYF. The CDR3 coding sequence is TGTGCCAGCAGCGCGGGACTAGCCACAGATACGCAGTATTTT.

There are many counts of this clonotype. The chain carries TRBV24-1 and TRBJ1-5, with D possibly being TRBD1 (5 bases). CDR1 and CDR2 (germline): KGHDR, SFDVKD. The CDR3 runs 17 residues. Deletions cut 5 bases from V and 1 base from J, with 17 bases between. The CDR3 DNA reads TGTGCCACCAGTGGCCGGGGACGGGGGGGAAGCAATCAGCCCCAGCATTTT. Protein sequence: CATSGRGRGGSNQPQHF.

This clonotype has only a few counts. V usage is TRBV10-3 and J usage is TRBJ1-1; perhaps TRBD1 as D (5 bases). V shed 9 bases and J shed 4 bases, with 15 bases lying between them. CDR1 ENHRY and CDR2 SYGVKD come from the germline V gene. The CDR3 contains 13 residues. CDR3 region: CAIHGEGSTEAFF. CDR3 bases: TGTGCCATTCATGGTGAGGGGAGCACTGAAGCTTTCTTT.

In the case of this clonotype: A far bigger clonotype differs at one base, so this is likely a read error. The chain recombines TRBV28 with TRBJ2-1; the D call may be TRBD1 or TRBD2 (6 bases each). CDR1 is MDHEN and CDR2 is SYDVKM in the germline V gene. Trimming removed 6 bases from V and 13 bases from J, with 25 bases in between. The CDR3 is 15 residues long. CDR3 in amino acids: CASSPDRRDTETQFF. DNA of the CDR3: TGTGCCAGCAGCCCCGACAGGCGGGATACAGAGACCCAGTTCTTC. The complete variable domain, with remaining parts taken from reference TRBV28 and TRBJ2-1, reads DVKVTQSSRYLVKRTGEKVFLECVQDMDHENMFWYRQDPGLGLRLIYFSYDVKMKEKGDIPEGYSVSREKKERFSLILESASTNQTSMYLCASSPDRRDTETQFFGPGTRLTVL.